A single sample gave rise to the 24 T cell receptor beta chains below, sequenced in a study of blood T cell repertoires in COVID-19. The data were produced by immunoSEQ multiplex PCR, yet TCRdb's version contains in-frame clones alone and is incomplete. This table holds roughly 340,000 clones, around 87% found once. The sequenced material came from PBMCs or T cells enriched from blood (not recorded which). The receptors derive from a man in his forties in a cohort exposed to, infected with or recovered from COVID-19 (not recorded which).

The chain is built from TRBV11-3 and TRBJ2-3; a possible D gene is TRBD2 (7 bases). V lost 5 bases to trimming and J lost 2 bases, with 11 bases between them. The CDR3 is 14 amino acids. Per germline, CDR1 SGHNT and CDR2 YENEEA. For the CDR3, the DNA is TGTGCCAGCAGCCACGGGGGGCACACAGATACGCAGTATTTT. Protein: CASSHGGHTDTQYF.

The CDR3 nucleotides read TGCGCCAGCAGCGTGACAGGGGATCACCAGCCCCAGCATTTT. This sequence encodes CASSVTGDHQPQHF. V is TRBV5-1 and J is TRBJ1-5; 8 positions match TRBD1. Germline loops: CDR1 SGHRS, CDR2 YFSETQ. This CDR3 is built from 14 residues. The J segment lost 7 bases and the V segment lost 4 bases, leaving 7 bases of the junction unmatched.

CDR3 DNA: TGCGCCAGCAGCACCCGACAGGGCACAGATACGCAGTATTTT. Its protein product is CASSTRQGTDTQYF. This chain links TRBV4-1 with TRBJ2-3, with D maybe TRBD1 (6 bases). The CDR3 length is 14 residues. V lost 5 bases and J lost 1, with 10 bases in between. Germline values: CDR1 MGHRA, CDR2 YSYEKL.

This rearrangement joins TRBV29-1 to TRBJ1-2, with D possibly matching TRBD1 (5 bases). Trimming removed 3 bases at V and 2 bases at J, with 7 bases between. CDR3 length: 12 residues. CDR1 SQVTM and CDR2 ANQGSEA come from the germline V gene. The CDR3 spells CSVDGHNYGYTF. CDR3 in DNA: TGCAGCGTTGATGGACACAACTATGGCTACACCTTC.

The chain is built from TRBV19 and TRBJ2-6; D is perhaps TRBD1 (7 bases). Between the trimmed V and J ends, which lost 9 bases and 0 bases, there was a span of 15 bases. Germline V gives CDR1 LNHDA, CDR2 SQIVND (reference sequence). This CDR3 contains 16 residues. The DNA of the CDR3 is TGTGCCAGCGGAGGGGGACAGAGCTCTGGGGCCAACGTCCTGACTTTC. It encodes CASGGGQSSGANVLTF.

The V call is TRBV3-1 (or the pseudogene TRBV3-2), the J call TRBJ2-7, with 8 bases aligning to TRBD1. V lost 5 bases and J lost 2; bases outside the gene matches: 5. This CDR3 spans 14 amino acids. Germline V gene data show CDR1 as LGHDT and CDR2 as YNNKEL (reference sequence). CDR3 bases: TGTGCCAGCAGCGTCCGGACAGGGCCCTACGAGCAGTACTTC. It yields the protein CASSVRTGPYEQYF.

The chain joins TRBV5-4 to TRBJ1-4; 7 bases fit TRBD1. The J segment lost 4 bases and the V segment lost 3 bases, leaving 3 bases of the junction unmatched. This CDR3 region has 14 residues. The germline CDR1 and CDR2 sequences are SGHNT and YYREEE (reference sequence). The CDR3 DNA sequence: TGTGCCAGCAGCTCGACAGGGAGTAATGAAAAACTGTTTTTT. Its translation is CASSSTGSNEKLFF.

The chain couples TRBV18 to TRBJ2-7, with TRBD2 as a possible D gene (5 bases). CDR1 and CDR2 from the germline V gene are KGHSH and LQKENI. The V and J ends lost 6 bases and 2 bases respectively, with 17 bases between them. This CDR3 has 15 residues. Here the CDR3 reads CASSLFRTGTYEQYF. For the CDR3, the DNA is TGTGCCAGCTCCCTTTTTAGGACGGGGACCTACGAGCAGTACTTC.

V gene TRBV30 combines with J gene TRBJ1-2; 10 bases align to TRBD1. CDR3 length equals 14 residues. Germline assignment: CDR1 GTSNPN and CDR2 SVGIG (reference sequence). V lost 0 bases and J lost 8; bases outside the gene matches: 6. CDR3 protein: CAWSVLTGGGGYTF. CDR3 bases: TGTGCCTGGAGTGTACTGACAGGGGGCGGGGGCTACACCTTC. Full variable domain (rest looked up from reference TRBV30 and TRBJ1-2): SQTIHQWPATLVQPVGSPLSLECTVEGTSNPNLYWYRQAAGRGLQLLFYSVGIGQISSEVPQNLSASRPQDRQFILSSKKLLLSDSGFYLCAWSVLTGGGGYTFGSGTRLTVV.

The chain couples TRBV19 to TRBJ2-3; 9 nucleotides align to TRBD1. The V segment lost 8 bases and the J segment 4 bases; nucleotides outside the gene matches: 7. The germline gives CDR1 LNHDA, CDR2 SQIVND (reference sequence). The CDR3 sequence is 14 residues long. CDR3 sequence reads: CASSTGGEADTQYF. The CDR3 DNA follows: TGTGCCAGTTCAACAGGGGGCGAGGCAGATACGCAGTATTTT. The entire variable domain, with the rest obtained from reference TRBV19 and TRBJ2-3, is as follows: DGGITQSPKYLFRKEGQNVTLSCEQNLNHDAMYWYRQDPGQGLRLIYYSQIVNDFQKGDIAEGYSVSREKKESFPLTVTSAQKNPTAFYLCASSTGGEADTQYFGPGTRLTVL.

The chain carries TRBV3-1 (or the pseudogene TRBV3-2) and TRBJ2-5, with 10 positions matching TRBD1. The CDR3 runs to 15 residues. Trimming at V came to 5 bases and at J to 5 bases, leaving 8 bases not matched to a gene. Germline CDR1 LGHDT, CDR2 YNNKEL (reference sequence). Here the CDR3 reads CASSAMGQGMETQYF. DNA for the CDR3: TGTGCCAGCAGCGCCATGGGACAGGGGATGGAGACCCAGTACTTC.

V is TRBV18 and J is TRBJ2-1, with D perhaps TRBD2 (5 bases). The CDR3 extends over 15 amino acids. Trimming shortened V by 1 base and J by 10 bases, and 17 bases separated the two germline ends. Germline V gives CDR1 KGHSH, CDR2 LQKENI. The CDR3 here is CASSPRNGFGIEQFF. As DNA, the CDR3 is TGTGCCAGCTCACCACGGAATGGATTCGGGATAGAGCAGTTCTTC.

The chain is built from TRBV18 and TRBJ2-7, with 11 bases identical to TRBD2. V trimming: 0 bases; J trimming: 3 bases; junction bases outside the gene matches: 4. Germline values: CDR1 KGHSH, CDR2 LQKENI. There are 16 residues in the CDR3. CDR3 amino acids: CASSPPAGTSGYEQYF. CDR3 sequence (DNA): TGTGCCAGCTCACCACCGGCGGGGACTAGCGGCTACGAGCAGTACTTC.

The chain joins TRBV7-9 to TRBJ2-4; TRBD2 might be the D (6 bases). CDR1 and CDR2 from the germline V gene are SEHNR and FQNEAQ (reference sequence). This CDR3 contains 14 residues. Deletions cut 0 bases from V and 6 bases from J, with 9 bases between. The CDR3 sequence: CASSLALALNIQYF. The CDR3 DNA is TGTGCCAGCAGCTTAGCACTAGCATTAAACATTCAGTACTTC.

This rearrangement joins TRBV10-2 to TRBJ1-6, with D possibly matching TRBD1 (5 bases). V lost 6 bases to trimming and J lost 3 bases, with 12 bases between them. Germline CDR1 and CDR2: WSHSY and SAAADI. The CDR3 totals 15 residues. CDR3 DNA: TGCGCCAGCAGGGAAGAGACAGACTATAATTCACCCCTCCACTTT. This encodes CASREETDYNSPLHF.

The chain has TRBV29-1 and TRBJ2-4; TRBD1 matches at 10 bases. The CDR3 contains 17 residues. CDR1 and CDR2 from the germline V gene are SQVTM and ANQGSEA. The trim removed 5 bases at V and 0 bases at J, leaving 10 bases unmatched. CDR3 loop: CSVLTGQGTLAKNIQYF. DNA of the CDR3: TGCAGCGTTCTGACGGGACAGGGGACCCTAGCCAAAAACATTCAGTACTTC.

The gene calls are TRBV5-1 and TRBJ2-7; 7 bases match TRBD1. This CDR3 has 15 amino acids. V gave up 4 bases and J gave up 3 bases; unmatched junction bases: 10. In germline, CDR1 is SGHRS, CDR2 YFSETQ. CDR3 nucleotides: TGCGCCAGCAGCCCCCCGGACAGGTCACTCTACGAGCAGTACTTC. Protein sequence: CASSPPDRSLYEQYF.

This clone was seen only once. CDR3 amino acids: CASSQGDRDTGELFF. In DNA, the CDR3 is TGCGCCAGCAGCCAAGGAGACAGGGACACCGGGGAGCTGTTTTTT. The chain links TRBV4-1 to TRBJ2-2; 7 nucleotides match TRBD1. From germline, CDR1 is MGHRA and CDR2 YSYEKL. The V segment lost 1 base and the J segment 3 bases; nucleotides outside the gene matches: 2. This CDR3 comprises 15 residues.

The rearrangement links TRBV6-5 to TRBJ1-4, with D hard to call. This CDR3 is 15 amino acids long. In germline, CDR1 is MNHEY, CDR2 SVGAGI. Trimming stripped 0 bases from V and 5 bases from J, with 10 bases between. Here the CDR3 reads CASSYSIWQNEKLFF. The CDR3 DNA sequence: TGTGCCAGCAGTTACTCGATTTGGCAAAATGAAAAACTGTTTTTT.

CDR3 nucleotides: TGTGCCAGCTCCTGGGGGGAGACAGATACGCAGTATTTT. Its translation is CASSWGETDTQYF. The chain carries TRBV18 and TRBJ2-3; D may be TRBD2 (6 bases). The CDR3 is made up of 13 amino acids. Trimming shortened V by 6 bases and J by 3 bases, and 10 bases separated the two germline ends. CDR1 and CDR2 (germline): KGHSH, LQKENI.

This chain connects TRBV4-1 to TRBJ2-1; 9 bases are shared with TRBD2. V lost 2 bases and J lost 5; bases outside the gene matches: 4. Germline V gene lookup returns CDR1 MGHRA and CDR2 YSYEKL. The CDR3 sequence is 15 residues long. The CDR3 DNA reads as TGCGCCAGCAGCCAATTGTTAGCGGGAGACAATGAGCAGTTCTTC. Amino acids: CASSQLLAGDNEQFF.

This clone was seen at least ten times. The V and J genes are TRBV6-1 and TRBJ2-1, with 11 bases fitting TRBD2. The J segment lost 6 bases and the V segment lost 3 bases, leaving 4 bases of the junction unmatched. Germline values: CDR1 MNHNS, CDR2 SASEGT. The CDR3 is 15 residues long. The DNA for the CDR3 is TGTGCCAGCAGTGATGAGCTAGCGGGAGGCAATGAGCAGTTCTTC. It encodes CASSDELAGGNEQFF.

V usage is TRBV27 and J usage is TRBJ1-1; D may be TRBD1 (6 bases). CDR1 and CDR2 (germline): MNHEY, SMNVEV (reference sequence). Trimming took 2 bases from V and 4 from J, leaving 17 bases between them. This CDR3 is 16 amino acids long. CDR3 sequence reads: CASSLSFNRVGTEAFF. CDR3 bases: TGTGCCAGCAGTTTAAGCTTCAACAGGGTAGGCACTGAAGCTTTCTTT.

CDR3 sequence: CASSRGQGDADTQYF. CDR3 DNA: TGCGCCAGCAGCCGGGGACAGGGGGATGCAGATACGCAGTATTTT. The rearrangement links TRBV5-1 to TRBJ2-3, with TRBD1 matching over 11 bases. CDR3 length: 15 residues. V lost 4 bases, J lost 4 bases, and 5 bases stayed unmatched. Per germline, CDR1 SGHRS and CDR2 YFSETQ.